The next 4 T cell receptor beta chains were all read from a single sample in a study of CD8 T cells in Susac syndrome. Random hexamers primed reverse transcription of about 0.45 to 1 ug RNA. One entry per CDR3 protein, called by TCRdb with MiXCR from the immunoSEQ multiplex PCR reads. The sample has 350,000 to 550,000 distinct CDR3 sequences, around 85% seen once. The sample was CD8+ T cells from PBMCs. The receptors derive from a human donor with multiple sclerosis.

V and J are TRBV3-1 and TRBJ2-1, with 9 bases aligning to TRBD2. Germline trimming cut 0 bases from V and 7 bases from J; bases unmatched to any gene: 16. Germline CDR1 and CDR2: LGHDT and YNNKEL (reference sequence). There are 19 residues in the CDR3. The CDR3 reads CASSQESEKAGGYWNEQFF. In DNA, the CDR3 is TGTGCCAGCAGCCAAGAATCGGAAAAAGCGGGAGGTTATTGGAATGAGCAGTTCTTC.

The genes are TRBV15 and TRBJ2-1, with 10 bases that match TRBD2. Germline CDR1 and CDR2: LNHNV and YYDKDF (reference sequence). CDR3 length: 17 residues. Trimming removed 6 bases from V and 0 bases from J; junction bases left unmatched: 8. The CDR3 region has the DNA TGTGCCACCAGAGGAAGAGCGGGAGGGAGCTCCTACAATGAGCAGTTCTTC. It translates to CATRGRAGGSSYNEQFF.

V usage is TRBV27 and J usage is TRBJ2-2; D could derive from TRBD1 or TRBD2 (5 bases each). Germline V lookup: CDR1 MNHEY, CDR2 SMNVEV (reference sequence). V gave up 7 bases and J gave up 5 bases, with 20 bases separating them. This CDR3 region has 16 residues. As DNA, the CDR3 is TGTGCCAGCACTGGTTATGGGGGAGAGAGAACCGGGGAGCTGTTTTTT. Protein: CASTGYGGERTGELFF.

This chain links TRBV28 with TRBJ2-1; D is perhaps TRBD2 (5 bases). V lost 6 bases, J lost 4 bases, and 34 bases lay in between. The germline CDR1 and CDR2 sequences are MDHEN and SYDVKM. The CDR3 is 21 residues long. The CDR3 DNA reads TGTGCCAGCAGCCTTCGGACTCTTTCCCTTCCCCATTTTGGCCGGTACAATGAGCAGTTCTTC. Protein product: CASSLRTLSLPHFGRYNEQFF.